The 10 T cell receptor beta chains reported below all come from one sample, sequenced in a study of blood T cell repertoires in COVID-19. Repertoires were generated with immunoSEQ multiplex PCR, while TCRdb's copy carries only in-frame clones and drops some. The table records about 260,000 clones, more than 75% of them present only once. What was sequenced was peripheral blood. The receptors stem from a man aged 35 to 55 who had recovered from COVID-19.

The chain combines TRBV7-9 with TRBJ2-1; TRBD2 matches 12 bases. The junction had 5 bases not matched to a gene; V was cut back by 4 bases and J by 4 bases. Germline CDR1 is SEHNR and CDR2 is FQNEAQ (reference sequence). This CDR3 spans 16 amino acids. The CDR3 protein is CASSSLGLAGYNEQFF. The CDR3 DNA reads TGTGCCAGCAGCTCTCTAGGACTAGCGGGGTACAATGAGCAGTTCTTC.

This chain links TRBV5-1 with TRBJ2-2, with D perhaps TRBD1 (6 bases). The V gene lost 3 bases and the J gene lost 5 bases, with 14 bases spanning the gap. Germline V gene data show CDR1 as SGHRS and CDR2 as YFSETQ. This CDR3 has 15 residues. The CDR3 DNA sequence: TGCGCCAGCAGCTCCAAGGGGGTCGGAACCGGGGAGCTGTTTTTT. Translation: CASSSKGVGTGELFF.

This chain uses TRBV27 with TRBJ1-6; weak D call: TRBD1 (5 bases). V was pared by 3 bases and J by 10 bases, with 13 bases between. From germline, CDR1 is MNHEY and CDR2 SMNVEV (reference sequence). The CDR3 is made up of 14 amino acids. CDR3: CASSFNGGGSPLHF. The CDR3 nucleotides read TGTGCCAGCAGTTTTAACGGGGGGGGGTCACCCCTCCACTTT.

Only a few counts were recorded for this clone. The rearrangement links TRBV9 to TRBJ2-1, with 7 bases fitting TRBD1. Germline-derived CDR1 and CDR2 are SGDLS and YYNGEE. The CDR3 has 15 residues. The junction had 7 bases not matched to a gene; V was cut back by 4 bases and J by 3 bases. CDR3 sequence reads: CASSPDREFYNEQFF. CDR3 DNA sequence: TGTGCCAGCAGCCCAGACAGGGAGTTCTACAATGAGCAGTTCTTC. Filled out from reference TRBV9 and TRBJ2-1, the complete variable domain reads DSGVTQTPKHLITATGQRVTLRCSPRSGDLSVYWYQQSLDQGLQFLIQYYNGEERAKGNILERFSAQQFPDLHSELNLSSLELGDSALYFCASSPDREFYNEQFFGPGTRLTVL.

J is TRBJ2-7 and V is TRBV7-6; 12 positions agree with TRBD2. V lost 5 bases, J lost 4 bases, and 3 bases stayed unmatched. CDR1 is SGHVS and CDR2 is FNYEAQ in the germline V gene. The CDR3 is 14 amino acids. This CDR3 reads CASSLGLAGYEQYF. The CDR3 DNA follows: TGTGCCAGCAGCCTTGGACTAGCGGGGTACGAGCAGTACTTC.

CDR3 in amino acids: CASSTRQGKLSGNTIYF. The CDR3 DNA reads as TGTGCCAGCAGCACCCGACAGGGGAAATTATCTGGAAACACCATATATTTT. This chain connects TRBV13 to TRBJ1-3; TRBD1 aligns across 8 bases. There are 17 residues in the CDR3. CDR1 PRHDT and CDR2 FYEKMQ come from the germline V gene (reference sequence). The V segment lost 5 bases and the J segment 1 base; nucleotides outside the gene matches: 10.

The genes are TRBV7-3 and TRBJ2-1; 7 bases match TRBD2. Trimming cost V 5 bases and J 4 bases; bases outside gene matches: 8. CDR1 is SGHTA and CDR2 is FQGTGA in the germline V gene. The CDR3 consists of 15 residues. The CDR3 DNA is TGTGCCAGCAGCCACCCTAGCGGCTCGTACAATGAGCAGTTCTTC. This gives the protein CASSHPSGSYNEQFF. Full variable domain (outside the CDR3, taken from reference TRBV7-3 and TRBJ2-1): GAGVSQTPSNKVTEKGKYVELRCDPISGHTALYWYRQSLGQGPEFLIYFQGTGAADDSGLPNDRFFAVRPEGSVSTLKIQRTERGDSAVYLCASSHPSGSYNEQFFGPGTRLTVL.

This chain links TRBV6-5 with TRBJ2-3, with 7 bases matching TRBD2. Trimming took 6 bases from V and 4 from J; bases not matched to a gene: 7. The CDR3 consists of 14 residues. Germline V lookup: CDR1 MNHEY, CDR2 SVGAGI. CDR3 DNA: TGTGCCAGCAGGATGACTAGCTCGGCAGATACGCAGTATTTT. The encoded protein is CASRMTSSADTQYF.

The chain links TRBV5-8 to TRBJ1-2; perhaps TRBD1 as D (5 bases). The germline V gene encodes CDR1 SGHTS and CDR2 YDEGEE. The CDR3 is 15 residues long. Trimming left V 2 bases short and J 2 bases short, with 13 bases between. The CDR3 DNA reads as TGTGCCAGCAGCTTTTCGGCAGGGTGGAACTATGGCTACACCTTC. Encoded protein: CASSFSAGWNYGYTF.

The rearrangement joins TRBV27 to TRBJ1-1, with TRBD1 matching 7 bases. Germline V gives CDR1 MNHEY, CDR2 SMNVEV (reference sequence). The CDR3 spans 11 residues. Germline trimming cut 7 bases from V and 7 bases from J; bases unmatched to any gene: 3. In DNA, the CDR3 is TGTGCCAGCAACAACAGGGGTGAAGCTTTCTTT. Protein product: CASNNRGEAFF.